The next 8 T cell receptor beta chains were all read from a single sample in a study of T cell responses to AZD1222 COVID-19 vaccine. TCRdb's copy holds only in-frame clones and misses some; the assay was immunoSEQ multiplex PCR. Of about 130,000 clones in the sample, 90% to 95% were seen once. Here the sequenced sample was peripheral blood, taken on day 0 of AZD1222 vaccination. The receptors come from an adult in good health.

The V gene is TRBV18, the J gene TRBJ2-1; 7 bases match TRBD1. CDR1 and CDR2 (germline): KGHSH, LQKENI. With 6 bases clipped from V and 13 bases from J, the junction kept 9 bases outside the gene matches. There are 12 residues in the CDR3. In DNA form, the CDR3 reads TGTGCCAGCTCGGCTGGACAGGCCAGCCAGTTCTTC. Its translation: CASSAGQASQFF.

The J gene is TRBJ1-1, the V gene TRBV18; no clear D gene. This CDR3 contains 17 residues. The germline CDR1 and CDR2 sequences are KGHSH and LQKENI. V lost 1 base, J lost 2 bases, and 17 bases lay in between. In nucleotides, the CDR3 is TGTGCCAGCTCACCACGGACGCTCCGGCGGGCCAACACTGAAGCTTTCTTT. Translated: CASSPRTLRRANTEAFF. Based on the CDR3 plus reference TRBV18 and TRBJ1-1, the full variable domain is NAGVMQNPRHLVRRRGQEARLRCSPMKGHSHVYWYRQLPEEGLKFMVYLQKENIIDESGMPKERFSAEFPKEGPSILRIQQVVRGDSAAYFCASSPRTLRRANTEAFFGQGTRLTVV.

This clone was found a few times. The CDR3 sequence: CASSYLELSGGASYNEQFF. CDR3 coding DNA: TGTGCCAGCAGTTACTTAGAACTGAGCGGGGGGGCGTCCTACAATGAGCAGTTCTTC. The chain uses TRBV6-2 or TRBV6-3 and TRBJ2-1, with 10 bases fitting TRBD2. Per germline, CDR1 MNHEY and CDR2 SVGEGT. This CDR3 has 19 amino acids. Losses at the gene ends were 1 base for V and 1 base for J; bases not matched to a gene: 10.

The V and J genes are TRBV14 and TRBJ1-1; tentatively, D is TRBD1 (5 bases). The CDR3 runs 12 residues. CDR1 and CDR2 from the germline V gene are SGHDN and FVKESK. Trimming stripped 3 bases from V and 10 bases from J, with 12 bases between. This CDR3 is CASSQGRTGAFF. The CDR3 DNA sequence: TGTGCCAGCAGCCAGGGGCGGACCGGAGCTTTCTTT.

This clone was picked up one time. The chain employs TRBV19 and TRBJ2-7, with TRBD1 matching 9 bases. CDR1 and CDR2 from the germline V gene are LNHDA and SQIVND (reference sequence). The CDR3 is 15 amino acids. Trimming at V came to 6 bases and at J to 2 bases, leaving 8 bases not matched to a gene. The CDR3 is CASSNSGTGTYEQYF. DNA for the CDR3: TGTGCCAGTAGCAACTCCGGGACAGGGACCTACGAGCAGTACTTC.

V usage is TRBV7-9 and J usage is TRBJ2-7; 11 bases fit TRBD2. The CDR3 covers 17 residues. Germline lookup yields CDR1 SEHNR and CDR2 FQNEAQ (reference sequence). V was pared by 1 base and J by 3 bases, with 8 bases of the junction left unmatched. The CDR3 nucleotides are TGTGCCAGCAGCTTAGGAACCCCTAGCGGGGGGTTCTACGAGCAGTACTTC. Protein sequence: CASSLGTPSGGFYEQYF.

This chain joins TRBV10-3 and TRBJ2-7, with 8 nucleotides matching TRBD1. The germline V gene has CDR1 ENHRY and CDR2 SYGVKD. V gave up 0 bases and J gave up 2 bases; unmatched junction bases: 3. The CDR3 runs to 15 residues. The CDR3 DNA reads as TGTGCCATCAGTGAGTCTCCAGGGGGCACCTACGAGCAGTACTTC. Encoded protein: CAISESPGGTYEQYF.

The V gene is TRBV6-2 or TRBV6-3, the J gene TRBJ1-6; D uncertain. Trimming took off 4 bases at V and 10 bases at J, with 14 bases between the two ends. The germline gives CDR1 MNHEY, CDR2 SVGEGT. CDR3 size: 14 residues. As DNA, the CDR3 is TGTGCCAGCAGTTGGTCTGGGGATGGGTCACCCCTCCACTTT. As protein: CASSWSGDGSPLHF.